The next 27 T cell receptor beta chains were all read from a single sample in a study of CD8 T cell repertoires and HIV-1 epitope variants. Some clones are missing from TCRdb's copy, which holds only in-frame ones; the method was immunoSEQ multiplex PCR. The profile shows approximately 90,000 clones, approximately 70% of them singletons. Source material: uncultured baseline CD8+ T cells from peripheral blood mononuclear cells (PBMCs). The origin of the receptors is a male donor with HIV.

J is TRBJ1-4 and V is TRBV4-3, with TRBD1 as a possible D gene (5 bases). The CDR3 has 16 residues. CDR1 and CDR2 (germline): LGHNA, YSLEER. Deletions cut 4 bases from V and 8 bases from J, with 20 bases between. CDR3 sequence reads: CASSRGILRTPEKLFF. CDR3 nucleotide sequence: TGCGCCAGCAGCCGGGGGATTCTTAGGACTCCAGAAAAACTGTTTTTT.

The CDR3 loop is CASSFLTAGTGDGYTF. In nucleotides, the CDR3 is TGTGCCAGCAGTTTCCTAACCGCCGGGACAGGGGATGGCTACACCTTC. The gene calls are TRBV6-5 and TRBJ1-2, with TRBD1 matching over 10 bases. Trimming removed 4 bases from V and 6 bases from J; junction bases left unmatched: 11. Germline V CDR1 and CDR2: MNHEY, SVGAGI. The CDR3 loop spans 16 amino acids.

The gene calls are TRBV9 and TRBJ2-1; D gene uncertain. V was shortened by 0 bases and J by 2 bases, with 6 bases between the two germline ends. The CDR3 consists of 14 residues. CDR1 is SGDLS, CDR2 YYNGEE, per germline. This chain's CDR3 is CASSVDGTYNEQFF. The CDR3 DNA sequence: TGTGCCAGCAGCGTAGACGGTACCTACAATGAGCAGTTCTTC.

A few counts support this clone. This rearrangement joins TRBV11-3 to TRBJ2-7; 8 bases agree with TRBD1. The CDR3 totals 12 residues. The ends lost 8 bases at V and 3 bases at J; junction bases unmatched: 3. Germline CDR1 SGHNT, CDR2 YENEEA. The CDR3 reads CASSGQDYEQYF. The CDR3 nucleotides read TGTGCCAGCTCGGGACAGGACTACGAGCAGTACTTC. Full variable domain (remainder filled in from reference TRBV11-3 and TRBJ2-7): EAGVVQSPRYKIIEKKQPVAFWCNPISGHNTLYWYLQNLGQGPELLIRYENEEAVDDSQLPKDRFSAERLKGVDSTLKIQPAELGDSAVYLCASSGQDYEQYFGPGTRLTVT.

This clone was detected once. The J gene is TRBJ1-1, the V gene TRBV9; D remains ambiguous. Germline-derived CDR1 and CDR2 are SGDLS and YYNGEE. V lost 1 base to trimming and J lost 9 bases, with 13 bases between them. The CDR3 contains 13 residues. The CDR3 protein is CASSVSSKGKAFF. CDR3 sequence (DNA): TGTGCCAGCAGCGTATCCTCCAAGGGTAAAGCTTTCTTT.

The CDR3 sequence: CSVPGGFYGYTF. For the CDR3, the DNA is TGCAGCGTTCCCGGGGGGTTCTATGGCTACACCTTC. V is TRBV29-1 and J is TRBJ1-2; D is perhaps TRBD1 (5 bases). The germline V and J ends were trimmed by 5 bases and 4 bases, with 11 bases remaining between them. CDR1 and CDR2 (germline): SQVTM, ANQGSEA. The CDR3 sequence is 12 residues long.

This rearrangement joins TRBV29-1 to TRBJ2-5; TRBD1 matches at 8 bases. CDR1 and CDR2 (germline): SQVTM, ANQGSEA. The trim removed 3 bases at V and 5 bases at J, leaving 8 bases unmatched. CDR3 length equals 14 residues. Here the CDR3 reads CSVDRTGSGETQYF. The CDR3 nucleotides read TGCAGCGTTGATCGGACAGGGTCGGGGGAGACCCAGTACTTC.

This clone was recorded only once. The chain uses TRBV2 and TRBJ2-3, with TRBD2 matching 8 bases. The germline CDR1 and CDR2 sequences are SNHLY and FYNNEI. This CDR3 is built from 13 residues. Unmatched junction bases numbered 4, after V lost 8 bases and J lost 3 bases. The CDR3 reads CASQRESTDTQYF. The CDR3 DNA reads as TGTGCCAGCCAGCGGGAGAGTACAGATACGCAGTATTTT.

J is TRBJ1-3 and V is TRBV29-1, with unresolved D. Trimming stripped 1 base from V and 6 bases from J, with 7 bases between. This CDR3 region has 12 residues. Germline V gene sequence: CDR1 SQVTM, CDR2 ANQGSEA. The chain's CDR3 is CSVEGGPNTIYF. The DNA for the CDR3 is TGCAGCGTTGAAGGGGGTCCAAACACCATATATTTT.

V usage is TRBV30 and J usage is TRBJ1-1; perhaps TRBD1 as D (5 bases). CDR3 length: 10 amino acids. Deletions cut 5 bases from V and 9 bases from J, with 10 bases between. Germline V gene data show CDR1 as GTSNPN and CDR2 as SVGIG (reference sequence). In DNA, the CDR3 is TGTGCCTGGGGACACTCGCAAGCTTTCTTT. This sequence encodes CAWGHSQAFF.

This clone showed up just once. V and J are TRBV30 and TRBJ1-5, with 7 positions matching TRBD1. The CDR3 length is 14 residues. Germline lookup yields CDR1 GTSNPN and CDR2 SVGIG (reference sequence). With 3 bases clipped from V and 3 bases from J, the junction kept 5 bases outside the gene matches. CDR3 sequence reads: CAWRPTGANQPQHF. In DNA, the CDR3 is TGTGCCTGGAGGCCTACAGGGGCCAATCAGCCCCAGCATTTT. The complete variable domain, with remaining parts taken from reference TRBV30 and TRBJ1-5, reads SQTIHQWPATLVQPVGSPLSLECTVEGTSNPNLYWYRQAAGRGLQLLFYSVGIGQISSEVPQNLSASRPQDRQFILSSKKLLLSDSGFYLCAWRPTGANQPQHFGDGTRLSIL.

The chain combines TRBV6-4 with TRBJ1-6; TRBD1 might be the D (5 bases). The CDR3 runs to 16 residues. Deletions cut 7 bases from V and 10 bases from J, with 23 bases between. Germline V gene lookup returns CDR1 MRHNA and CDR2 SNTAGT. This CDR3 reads CASKGREGKGKSPLHF. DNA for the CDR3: TGTGCCAGCAAGGGGAGGGAGGGGAAGGGTAAATCACCCCTCCACTTT.

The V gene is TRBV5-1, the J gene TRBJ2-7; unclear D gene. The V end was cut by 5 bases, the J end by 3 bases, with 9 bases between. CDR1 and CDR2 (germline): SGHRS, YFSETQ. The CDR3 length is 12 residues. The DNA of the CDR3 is TGCGCCAGCAGGTCCCAGGACTACGAGCAGTACTTC. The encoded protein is CASRSQDYEQYF.

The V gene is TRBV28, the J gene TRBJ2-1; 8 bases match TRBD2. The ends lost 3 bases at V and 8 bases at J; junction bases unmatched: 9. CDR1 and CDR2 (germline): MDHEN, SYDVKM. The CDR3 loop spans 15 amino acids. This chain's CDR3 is CASSLFSGVRYEQFF. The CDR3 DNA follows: TGTGCCAGCAGTTTGTTTAGCGGGGTTCGGTATGAGCAGTTCTTC.

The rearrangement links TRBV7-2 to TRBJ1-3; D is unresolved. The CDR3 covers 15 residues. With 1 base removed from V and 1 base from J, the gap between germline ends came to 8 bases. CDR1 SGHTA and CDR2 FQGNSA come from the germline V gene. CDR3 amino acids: CASSLGAGSGNTIYF. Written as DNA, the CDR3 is TGTGCCAGCAGCTTAGGGGCCGGATCTGGAAACACCATATATTTT.

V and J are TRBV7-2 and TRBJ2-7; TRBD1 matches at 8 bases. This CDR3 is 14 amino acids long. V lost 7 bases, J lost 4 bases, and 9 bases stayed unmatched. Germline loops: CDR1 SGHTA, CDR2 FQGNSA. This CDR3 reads CASTEGTGPYEQYF. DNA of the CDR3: TGTGCCAGCACCGAAGGGACAGGTCCATACGAGCAGTACTTC.

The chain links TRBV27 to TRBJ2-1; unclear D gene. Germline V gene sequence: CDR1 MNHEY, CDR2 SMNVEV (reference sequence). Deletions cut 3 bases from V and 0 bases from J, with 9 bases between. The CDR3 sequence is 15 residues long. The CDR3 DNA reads TGTGCCAGCAGTTTGGGCCGTATCTCCTACAATGAGCAGTTCTTC. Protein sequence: CASSLGRISYNEQFF.

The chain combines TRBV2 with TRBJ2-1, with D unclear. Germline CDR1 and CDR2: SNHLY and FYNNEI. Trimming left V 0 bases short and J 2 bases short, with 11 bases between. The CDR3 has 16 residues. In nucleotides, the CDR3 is TGTGCCAGCAGTGAAGCGCTGCTAAACCCCTACAATGAGCAGTTCTTC. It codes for CASSEALLNPYNEQFF.

CDR3 DNA sequence: TGTGCCAGCAGTGTTGGGGACATTCGAGCTTTCTTT. Encoded protein: CASSVGDIRAFF. The gene calls are TRBV25-1 and TRBJ1-1; D possibly corresponds to TRBD1 (6 bases). Germline V gene lookup returns CDR1 MGHDK and CDR2 SYGVNS. The CDR3 consists of 12 residues. The V end lost 4 bases, the J end lost 10 bases, and 13 bases lay between the germline ends. The variable domain in full, with the rest retrieved from reference TRBV25-1 and TRBJ1-1, is EADIYQTPRYLVIGTGKKITLECSQTMGHDKMYWYQQDPGMELHLIHYSYGVNSTEKGDLSSESTVSRIRTEHFPLTLESARPSHTSQYLCASSVGDIRAFFGQGTRLTVV.

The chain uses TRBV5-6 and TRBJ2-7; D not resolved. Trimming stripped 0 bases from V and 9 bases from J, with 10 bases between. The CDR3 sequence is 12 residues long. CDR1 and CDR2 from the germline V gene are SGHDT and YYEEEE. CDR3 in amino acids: CASSLDDFRQYF. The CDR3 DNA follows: TGTGCCAGCAGCTTGGACGACTTCAGGCAGTACTTC. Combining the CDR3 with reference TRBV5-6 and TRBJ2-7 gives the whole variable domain DAGVTQSPTHLIKTRGQQVTLRCSPKSGHDTVSWYQQALGQGPQFIFQYYEEEERQRGNFPDRFSGHQFPNYSSELNVNALLLGDSALYLCASSLDDFRQYFGPGTRLTVT.

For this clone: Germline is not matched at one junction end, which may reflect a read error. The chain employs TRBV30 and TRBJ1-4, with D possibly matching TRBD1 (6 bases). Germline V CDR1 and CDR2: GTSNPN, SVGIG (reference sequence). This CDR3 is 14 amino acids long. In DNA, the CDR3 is TGTGCTTGGAGTCGTAGGCAGGGGAATGAAAAACTGTTTTTT. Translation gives CAWSRRQGNEKLFF.

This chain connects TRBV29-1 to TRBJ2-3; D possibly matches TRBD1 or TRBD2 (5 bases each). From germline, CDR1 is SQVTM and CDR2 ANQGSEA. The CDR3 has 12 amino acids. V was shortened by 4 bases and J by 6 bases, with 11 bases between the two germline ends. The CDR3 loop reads CSVGGSGDTQYF. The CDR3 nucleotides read TGCAGCGTTGGGGGGAGCGGCGATACGCAGTATTTT.

In DNA, the CDR3 is TGTGCCAGCAGCTTAGCTCTACCGGGTAATGAAAAACTGTTTTTT. Residues: CASSLALPGNEKLFF. The chain combines TRBV11-2 with TRBJ1-4; D remains unclear. Per the germline V gene, CDR1 is SGHAT and CDR2 is FQNNGV. The CDR3 spans 15 residues. V gave up 1 base and J gave up 4 bases, with 10 bases separating them.

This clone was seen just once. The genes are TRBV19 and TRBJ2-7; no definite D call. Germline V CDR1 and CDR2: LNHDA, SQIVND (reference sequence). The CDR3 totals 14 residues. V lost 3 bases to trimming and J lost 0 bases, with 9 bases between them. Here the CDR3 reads CASSMPSISYEQYF. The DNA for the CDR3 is TGTGCCAGTAGTATGCCCAGTATCTCCTACGAGCAGTACTTC.

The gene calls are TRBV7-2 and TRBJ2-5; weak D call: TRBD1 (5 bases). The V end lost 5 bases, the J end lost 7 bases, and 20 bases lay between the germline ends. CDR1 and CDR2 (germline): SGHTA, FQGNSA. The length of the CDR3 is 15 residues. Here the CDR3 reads CASSLTTDSPWTQYF. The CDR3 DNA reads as TGTGCCAGCAGCCTCACGACCGACAGCCCTTGGACCCAGTACTTC. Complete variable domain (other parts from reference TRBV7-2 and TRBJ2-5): GAGVSQSPSNKVTEKGKDVELRCDPISGHTALYWYRQSLGQGLEFLIYFQGNSAPDKSGLPSDRFSAERTGGSVSTLTIQRTQQEDSAVYLCASSLTTDSPWTQYFGPGTRLLVL.

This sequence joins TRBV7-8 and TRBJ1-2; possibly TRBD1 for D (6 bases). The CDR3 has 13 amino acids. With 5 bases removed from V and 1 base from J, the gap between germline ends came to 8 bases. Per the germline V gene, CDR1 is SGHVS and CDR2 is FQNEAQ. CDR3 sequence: CASSGDINYGYTF. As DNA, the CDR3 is TGTGCCAGCAGCGGGGACATTAACTATGGCTACACCTTC.

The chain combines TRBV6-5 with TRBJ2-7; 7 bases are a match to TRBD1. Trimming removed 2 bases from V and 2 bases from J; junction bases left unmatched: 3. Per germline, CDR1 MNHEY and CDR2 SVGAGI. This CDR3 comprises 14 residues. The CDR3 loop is CASSYVTGTYEQYF. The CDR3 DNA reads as TGTGCCAGCAGTTACGTGACAGGGACCTACGAGCAGTACTTC.